These T cell receptor beta chains were read from a single sample in a study of blood T cell repertoires in COVID-19. Libraries were prepared by immunoSEQ multiplex PCR; TCRdb keeps only in-frame clonotypes and omits some of them. The profile shows roughly 160,000 clones, over 80% of them singletons. The sequenced sample was peripheral blood. The source of these receptors is an elderly woman with COVID-19, enrolled during active disease. Both conserved end residues are part of each CDR3. Fields, in order: clone size, D gene, V gene, J gene, CDR3 protein, CDR3 DNA. A D gene is named only where the DNA matches it firmly. Clone size appears in some rows only: once, few, many, or a class for an expanded clone.

>.|TRBD1|TRBV4-1|TRBJ1-2
CASSRGTGTNYGYTF
TGCGCCAGCAGCCGCGGGACAGGGACGAACTATGGCTACACCTTC
>.|TRBD1|TRBV11-2|TRBJ1-3
CASSRGQISGNTIYF
TGTGCCAGCAGCCGGGGACAGATCTCTGGAAACACCATATATTTT
>.|TRBD2|TRBV2|TRBJ2-1
CASSDGREDEQFF
TGTGCCAGCAGTGACGGGAGGGAAGATGAGCAGTTCTTC
>once|.|TRBV18|TRBJ2-5
CASSPDDRPQETQYF
TGTGCCAGCTCACCGGATGACAGACCACAAGAGACCCAGTACTTC
>.|TRBD1|TRBV5-6|TRBJ2-7
CASRLRTGINSYEQYF
TGTGCCAGCAGACTCCGGACAGGAATTAACTCCTACGAGCAGTACTTC
>.|.|TRBV28|TRBJ1-1
CASSPPARGTEAFF
TGTGCCAGCAGTCCCCCTGCGCGGGGTACTGAAGCTTTCTTT
>.|.|TRBV5-1|TRBJ1-5
CASSLNTGWNQPQHF
TGCGCCAGCAGCTTAAACACAGGGTGGAATCAGCCCCAGCATTTT
>.|.|TRBV19|TRBJ1-6
CASSRQGGSPLHF
TGTGCCAGTAGTCGGCAGGGAGGGTCACCCCTCCACTTT
>.|.|TRBV7-2|TRBJ2-3
CASTLSANTQYF
TGTGCCAGCACCCTCTCCGCGAATACGCAGTATTTT
>.|TRBD1|TRBV7-7|TRBJ2-1
CASSFDRANEQFF
TGTGCTAGCAGCTTCGACAGGGCCAATGAGCAGTTCTTC
>.|.|TRBV5-1|TRBJ2-3
CASSPQTGTDTQYF
TGCGCCAGCAGCCCGCAGACAGGAACAGATACGCAGTATTTT
>.|.|TRBV3-1/TRBV3-2|TRBJ2-7
CASSSAYEQYF
TGTGCCAGCAGCTCCGCCTACGAGCAGTACTTC
>once|.|TRBV7-9|TRBJ1-2
CAIPLGGSLDYGYTF
TGTGCCATCCCACTGGGAGGGTCCTTGGACTATGGCTACACCTTC
>.|TRBD1|TRBV19|TRBJ1-2
CASSMGTGAANYGYTF
TGTGCCAGTAGTATGGGGACAGGGGCAGCTAACTATGGCTACACCTTC
>.|.|TRBV28|TRBJ1-3
CASSPGASSGNTIYF
TGTGCCAGCAGCCCAGGGGCCTCCTCTGGAAACACCATATATTTT
>few|.|TRBV2|TRBJ1-1
CATTLRAEAFF
TGTGCCACCACACTCAGGGCTGAAGCTTTCTTT
>.|TRBD1|TRBV5-4|TRBJ1-4
CASSPDRDEKLFF
TGTGCCAGCAGCCCAGACAGGGATGAAAAACTGTTTTTT
>.|TRBD1|TRBV5-1|TRBJ1-4
CASSLARGQGAGEKLFF
TGCGCCAGCAGCTTGGCCAGGGGACAGGGGGCAGGTGAAAAACTGTTTTTT
>.|TRBD1|TRBV5-1|TRBJ1-2
CASSLGGTGPYGYTF
TGCGCCAGCAGCTTGGGCGGGACAGGACCATATGGCTACACCTTC
>.|TRBD2|TRBV2|TRBJ2-3
CASSEVTLAGGPDTQYF
TGTGCCAGCAGTGAGGTAACACTAGCGGGAGGGCCAGATACGCAGTATTTT
>.|TRBD1|TRBV7-3|TRBJ1-1
CASGRTGNTEAFF
TGTGCCAGCGGTAGGACAGGGAACACTGAAGCTTTCTTT
>.|.|TRBV27|TRBJ1-5
CASSPTVNQPQHF
TGTGCCAGCAGTCCAACGGTCAATCAGCCCCAGCATTTT
>.|TRBD2|TRBV25-1|TRBJ2-7
CASSRGLGVGQYF
TGTGCCAGCAGCCGCGGACTAGGAGTCGGGCAGTACTTC
>few|.|TRBV9|TRBJ1-1
CASSPEGALNTEAFF
TGTGCCAGCAGTCCGGAAGGGGCTTTGAACACTGAAGCTTTCTTT
>.|.|TRBV9|TRBJ2-2
CASSSDSYTGELFF
TGTGCCAGCAGCTCCGACAGTTACACCGGGGAGCTGTTTTTT
>few|.|TRBV21-1|TRBJ1-2
CASSARDRGLYGYTF
TGTGCCAGCAGTGCCCGGGACAGGGGGCTATATGGCTACACCTTC
>.|.|TRBV4-1|TRBJ2-6
CASSQGDSSGANVLTF
TGCGCCAGCAGCCAAGGCGACAGCTCTGGGGCCAACGTCCTGACTTTC
>.|TRBD2|TRBV5-4|TRBJ2-5
CASSPTSGGASRGEETQYF
TGTGCCAGCAGCCCGACTAGCGGGGGGGCTTCCCGGGGGGAGGAGACCCAGTACTTC